This is a list of T cell receptor beta chains from one sample in a study of blood T cell repertoires in COVID-19. Using immunoSEQ multiplex PCR, the repertoire was profiled, and TCRdb retains in-frame clones only, with some absent. This table has roughly 250,000 clones, about 80% appearing once. Sequences were obtained from peripheral blood. The receptors stem from an older person with COVID-19, enrolled during active disease. Each CDR3 is given with its conserved first and last residue. The order of the fields is clone size, J gene, V gene, D gene, CDR3 protein, CDR3 DNA. D genes are given only for firm matches. Expanded clones get a size class; other rows say once, few or many, or leave the size out.

clone_size: .
j_call: TRBJ2-1
v_call: TRBV9
d_call: .
cdr3_aa: CASSPRLNSYNEQFF
cdr3_nt: TGTGCCAGCAGCCCACGACTAAACTCCTACAATGAGCAGTTCTTC

clone_size: .
j_call: TRBJ2-1
v_call: TRBV6-6
d_call: TRBD1
cdr3_aa: CASRGDRDPYNEQFF
cdr3_nt: TGTGCCAGCAGGGGAGACAGGGACCCCTACAATGAGCAGTTCTTC

clone_size: .
j_call: TRBJ1-1
v_call: TRBV7-9
d_call: .
cdr3_aa: CASSLELGGAFF
cdr3_nt: TGTGCCAGCAGCTTAGAACTGGGGGGGGCTTTCTTT

clone_size: .
j_call: TRBJ2-3
v_call: TRBV5-1
d_call: .
cdr3_aa: CASRVGGGNTQYF
cdr3_nt: TGCGCCAGCAGAGTCGGAGGAGGTAATACGCAGTATTTT

clone_size: .
j_call: TRBJ1-1
v_call: TRBV6-5
d_call: .
cdr3_aa: CASSLAGNTEAFF
cdr3_nt: TGTGCCAGCAGTTTAGCGGGGAATACTGAAGCTTTCTTT

clone_size: .
j_call: TRBJ2-2
v_call: TRBV6-6
d_call: .
cdr3_aa: CANSVANTGELFF
cdr3_nt: TGTGCCAATTCAGTGGCGAACACCGGGGAGCTGTTTTTT

clone_size: .
j_call: TRBJ2-2
v_call: TRBV4-3
d_call: .
cdr3_aa: CASSQELFVDTGELFF
cdr3_nt: TGCGCCAGCAGCCAAGAACTGTTCGTGGACACCGGGGAGCTGTTTTTT

clone_size: .
j_call: TRBJ1-3
v_call: TRBV4-1
d_call: .
cdr3_aa: CASSQPRGSGNTIYF
cdr3_nt: TGCGCCAGCAGCCAACCAAGGGGGTCTGGAAACACCATATATTTT

clone_size: .
j_call: TRBJ2-5
v_call: TRBV11-2
d_call: .
cdr3_aa: CASSLTVVTGPQETQYF
cdr3_nt: TGTGCCAGCAGCCTAACAGTGGTAACAGGCCCCCAAGAGACCCAGTACTTC

clone_size: once
j_call: TRBJ1-2
v_call: TRBV5-1
d_call: .
cdr3_aa: CASSPGGDYGYTF
cdr3_nt: TGCGCCAGCAGCCCGGGGGGAGACTATGGCTACACCTTC

clone_size: .
j_call: TRBJ2-7
v_call: TRBV7-2
d_call: .
cdr3_aa: CASSLSAEGEQYF
cdr3_nt: TGTGCCAGCAGCTTAAGTGCGGAAGGCGAGCAGTACTTC

clone_size: .
j_call: TRBJ2-5
v_call: TRBV4-1
d_call: TRBD2
cdr3_aa: CASSQGLAGGPGETQYF
cdr3_nt: TGCGCCAGCAGCCAAGGACTAGCGGGGGGGCCTGGAGAGACCCAGTACTTC

clone_size: .
j_call: TRBJ1-2
v_call: TRBV21-1
d_call: .
cdr3_aa: CASSASGTAKYGYTF
cdr3_nt: TGTGCCAGCAGCGCATCCGGGACAGCCAAATATGGCTACACCTTC

clone_size: .
j_call: TRBJ2-2
v_call: TRBV30
d_call: .
cdr3_aa: CAWSVVGDTGELFF
cdr3_nt: TGTGCCTGGAGTGTAGTAGGGGACACCGGGGAGCTGTTTTTT

clone_size: .
j_call: TRBJ1-1
v_call: TRBV18
d_call: TRBD1
cdr3_aa: CASSPSGTGGTEAFF
cdr3_nt: TGTGCCAGCTCACCTTCCGGGACAGGGGGCACTGAAGCTTTCTTT

clone_size: .
j_call: TRBJ1-5
v_call: TRBV7-2
d_call: .
cdr3_aa: CASSFGQYQPQHF
cdr3_nt: TGTGCCAGCAGCTTCGGACAGTATCAGCCCCAGCATTTT

clone_size: few
j_call: TRBJ1-2
v_call: TRBV27
d_call: .
cdr3_aa: CASRRGGIGYGYTF
cdr3_nt: TGTGCCAGCAGGAGGGGGGGCATTGGATATGGCTACACCTTC

clone_size: .
j_call: TRBJ2-7
v_call: TRBV3-1/TRBV3-2
d_call: TRBD2
cdr3_aa: CASSQLSWGGEQYF
cdr3_nt: TGTGCCAGCAGCCAACTAAGCTGGGGGGGGGAGCAGTACTTC

clone_size: .
j_call: TRBJ1-2
v_call: TRBV28
d_call: TRBD1
cdr3_aa: CASRLTGGYGYTF
cdr3_nt: TGTGCCAGCAGATTAACAGGGGGCTATGGCTACACCTTC

clone_size: .
j_call: TRBJ2-7
v_call: TRBV28
d_call: TRBD2
cdr3_aa: CATLSGTAYEQYF
cdr3_nt: TGTGCCACCCTGAGCGGGACCGCCTACGAGCAGTACTTC

clone_size: once
j_call: TRBJ1-2
v_call: TRBV3-1/TRBV3-2
d_call: .
cdr3_aa: CASSQRPGEPYGYTF
cdr3_nt: TGTGCCAGCAGCCAACGCCCGGGGGAACCCTATGGCTACACCTTC

clone_size: .
j_call: TRBJ1-1
v_call: TRBV28
d_call: TRBD1
cdr3_aa: CASSTRGRVESNTEAFF
cdr3_nt: TGTGCCAGCAGCACCAGGGGGCGCGTAGAATCGAACACTGAAGCTTTCTTT

clone_size: .
j_call: TRBJ1-6
v_call: TRBV7-3
d_call: .
cdr3_aa: CASALQGSPLHF
cdr3_nt: TGTGCCAGCGCTTTACAGGGTTCACCCCTCCACTTT

clone_size: .
j_call: TRBJ2-5
v_call: TRBV7-2
d_call: .
cdr3_aa: CASSISAFDQETQYF
cdr3_nt: TGTGCCAGCAGCATTAGTGCCTTTGATCAAGAGACCCAGTACTTC

clone_size: .
j_call: TRBJ2-7
v_call: TRBV7-9
d_call: TRBD1
cdr3_aa: CASSSPLNRGSVYEQYF
cdr3_nt: TGTGCCAGCAGCAGTCCATTGAACAGGGGGTCGGTATACGAGCAGTACTTC

clone_size: .
j_call: TRBJ2-7
v_call: TRBV5-1
d_call: TRBD2
cdr3_aa: CASSLGLAGVREQYF
cdr3_nt: TGCGCCAGCAGCTTAGGACTAGCGGGAGTACGGGAGCAGTACTTC

clone_size: .
j_call: TRBJ1-1
v_call: TRBV9
d_call: .
cdr3_aa: CASSLATDRTEAFF
cdr3_nt: TGTGCCAGCAGCTTAGCGACAGATAGGACTGAAGCTTTCTTT